This TCR beta chain was recovered during a study of cytomegalovirus exposure and HLA in healthy donors. Study observations and caveats: An ancestry cluster, one associated with Asian ancestry, reportedly showed fewer N-insertions than the 666-donor mean in a later analysis. It was shown in a later analysis that HLA-associated TCR beta chains were more clonally expanded than other, equally common chains. Rates of TCR association differed by HLA locus in a later analysis, with DRB1 highest and HLA-C lowest. Several of the most significant clusters appeared, in a later analysis, to be linked to common viral pathogens.

PCR used 60 Vbeta primers and 13 Jbeta primers. Generated by immunoSEQ multiplex PCR, the TCRdb table keeps only in-frame clones and is missing some. The sample holds 100,000 to 150,000 clones; roughly 9.6% are singletons and the top ten take about 7.5%. V lost 2 bases and J lost 4; bases outside the gene matches: 8. CDR1 and CDR2 from the germline V gene are MNHEY and SVGAGI. CDR3 length: 16 amino acids. With regard to this clone: As yet, its antigen is unknown.

The sample comprised PBMCs. The clonotype comes from a woman between 40 and 55 years old in good health and CMV-seropositive. V is TRBV6-5 and J is TRBJ2-3; 8 bases align to TRBD2. Here the CDR3 reads CASSYGAGLGADTQYF. The CDR3 DNA reads as TGTGCCAGCAGTTACGGCGCGGGACTAGGGGCAGATACGCAGTATTTT.